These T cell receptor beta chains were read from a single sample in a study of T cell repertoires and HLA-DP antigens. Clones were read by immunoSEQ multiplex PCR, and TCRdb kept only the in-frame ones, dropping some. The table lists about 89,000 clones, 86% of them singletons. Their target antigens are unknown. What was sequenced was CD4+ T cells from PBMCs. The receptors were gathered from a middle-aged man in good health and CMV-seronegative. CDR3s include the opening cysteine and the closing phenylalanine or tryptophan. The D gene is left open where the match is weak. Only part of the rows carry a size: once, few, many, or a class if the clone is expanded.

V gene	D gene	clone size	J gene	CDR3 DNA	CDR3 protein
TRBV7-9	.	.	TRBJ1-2	TGTGCCAGCAGCTCAGACCACCACGGACATTATGGCTACACCTTC	CASSSDHHGHYGYTF
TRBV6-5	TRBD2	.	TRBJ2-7	TGTGCCAGCAGTCGCAGCGGGAGTCCCCGCGAGCAGTACTTC	CASSRSGSPREQYF
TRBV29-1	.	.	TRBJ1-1	TGCAGCGTTGAAGATGGGGGAGTCAACACTGAAGCTTTCTTT	CSVEDGGVNTEAFF
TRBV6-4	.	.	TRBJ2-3	TGTGCCAGCAGCCCTCACCAAGGCACAGATACGCAGTATTTT	CASSPHQGTDTQYF
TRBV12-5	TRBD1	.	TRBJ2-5	TGTGCTAGTGGTTTAGGTGGGACAGGGAGTCAAGAGACCCAGTACTTC	CASGLGGTGSQETQYF
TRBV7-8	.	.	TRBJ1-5	TGTGCCAGCAGCTTAACACAACTCAATCAGCCCCAGCATTTT	CASSLTQLNQPQHF
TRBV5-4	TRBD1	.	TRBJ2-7	TGTGCCAGCAGCCGCGGGGACAGGGGTTCCTACGAGCAGTACTTC	CASSRGDRGSYEQYF
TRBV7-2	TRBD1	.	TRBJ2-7	TGTGCCAGCAGCACCCGACAGGGCTCCTACGAGCAGTACTTC	CASSTRQGSYEQYF
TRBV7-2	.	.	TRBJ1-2	TGTGCCAGCAGCCCCAGATGGAACTATGGCTACACCTTC	CASSPRWNYGYTF
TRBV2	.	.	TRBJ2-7	TGTGCCAGCAGTGGACAGATCTACGAGCAGTACTTC	CASSGQIYEQYF
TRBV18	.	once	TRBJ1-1	TGTGCCAGCTCACCGGGGATGAACACTGAAGCTTTCTTT	CASSPGMNTEAFF
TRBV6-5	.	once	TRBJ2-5	TGTGCCAGCGCACCAGGGAGGGAGACCCAGTACTTC	CASAPGRETQYF
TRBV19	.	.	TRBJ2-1	TGTGCCAGTAGTGTCCGAGACAATGAGCAGTTCTTC	CASSVRDNEQFF
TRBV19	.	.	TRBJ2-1	TGTGCCAGTAGATCCGCCTCCCTCAATGAGCAGTTCTTC	CASRSASLNEQFF
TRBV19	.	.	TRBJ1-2	TGTGCCAGTAGTATCCCGGGAGGATACTATGGCTACACCTTC	CASSIPGGYYGYTF
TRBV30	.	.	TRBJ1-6	TGTGCCTGGAGTGTTGCCGGGATTAATTCACCCCTCCACTTT	CAWSVAGINSPLHF
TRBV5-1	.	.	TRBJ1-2	TGCGCCAGCAGCTTTGGCTACACCTTC	CASSFGYTF
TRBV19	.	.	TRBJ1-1	TGTGCCAGTATAGGACCAAGAGCAGGGGCGATGAACACTGAAGCTTTCTTT	CASIGPRAGAMNTEAFF
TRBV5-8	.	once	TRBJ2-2	TGTGCCAGCAGGCCATCGAACACCGGGGAGCTGTTTTTT	CASRPSNTGELFF
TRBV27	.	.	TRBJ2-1	TGTGCCAGCAGTAGCCGCAGGGGTTATGAGCAGTTCTTC	CASSSRRGYEQFF
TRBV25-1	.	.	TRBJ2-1	TGTGCCAGCAGTGATCCGCCAGGGGACAATGAGCAGTTCTTC	CASSDPPGDNEQFF
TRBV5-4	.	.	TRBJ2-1	TGTGCCAGCAGCTACTACAGGGTTTCGGTCCAGTTCTTC	CASSYYRVSVQFF
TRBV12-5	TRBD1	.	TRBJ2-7	TGTGCTAGTGGTTTGGGGGGACAGGGGTACGAGCAGTACTTC	CASGLGGQGYEQYF
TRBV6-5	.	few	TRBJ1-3	TGTGCCAGCAGGGGTAGCCTCCAAGCAAACACCATATATTTT	CASRGSLQANTIYF
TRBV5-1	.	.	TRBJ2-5	TGCGCCAGCAGCTTGCGGGAAGAGACCCAGTACTTC	CASSLREETQYF
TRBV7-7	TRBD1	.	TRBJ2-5	TGTGCTAGCAGCTTCAACCCAGGGGGTCAAGAGACCCAGTACTTC	CASSFNPGGQETQYF
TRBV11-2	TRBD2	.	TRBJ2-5	TGTGCCAGCAGCTTAAGCGGGGGCCCAGGGGAGACCCAGTACTTC	CASSLSGGPGETQYF
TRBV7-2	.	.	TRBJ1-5	TGTGCCAGCAGCTTAGGGTGGACTAGCAATCAGCCCCAGCATTTT	CASSLGWTSNQPQHF
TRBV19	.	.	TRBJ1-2	TGTGCCAGTAGTTCACAGGGAGAGGATGGCTACACCTTC	CASSSQGEDGYTF
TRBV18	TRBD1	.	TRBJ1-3	TGTGCCAGCTCACCCGGGACAGGGGTGGACACCATATATTTT	CASSPGTGVDTIYF
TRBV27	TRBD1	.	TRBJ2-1	TGTGCCAGCAGTTTATACAGGGGAAGATCCTACAATGAGCAGTTCTTC	CASSLYRGRSYNEQFF
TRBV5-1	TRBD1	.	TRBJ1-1	TGCGCCAGCAGCTTGATGACAGGGCCTGAAGCTTTCTTT	CASSLMTGPEAFF
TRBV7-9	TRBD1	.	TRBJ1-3	TGTGCCAGCAGCTTGGACAGGGGAGCTGGAAACACCATATATTTT	CASSLDRGAGNTIYF
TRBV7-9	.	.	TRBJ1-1	TGTGCCAGCAGCTTAGAGCTCATGAACACTGAAGCTTTCTTT	CASSLELMNTEAFF
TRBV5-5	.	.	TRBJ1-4	TGTGCCAGCAGCTTGGCGGCGGCCACTAATGAAAAACTGTTTTTT	CASSLAAATNEKLFF
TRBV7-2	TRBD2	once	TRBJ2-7	TGTGCCAGCAGTAGAACTGCGGGGGATGGCTACGAGCAGTACTTC	CASSRTAGDGYEQYF
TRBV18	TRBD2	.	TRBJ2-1	TGTGCCAGCTCACCGGCGCGGGGGGGTACCTCCTACAATGAGCAGTTCTTC	CASSPARGGTSYNEQFF
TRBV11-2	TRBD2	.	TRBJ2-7	TGTGCCAGCAGCTTTCTTAGGACTAGCGGCTACGAGCAGTACTTC	CASSFLRTSGYEQYF
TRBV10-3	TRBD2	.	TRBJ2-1	TGTGCCATCAGTGAGTCTTCGCGGGAGTACTTAAGAAATGAGCAGTTCTTC	CAISESSREYLRNEQFF
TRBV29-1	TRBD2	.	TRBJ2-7	TGCAGCGTGGCCCCTTTCCGCGGGAGCTCCTACGAGCAGTACTTC	CSVAPFRGSSYEQYF
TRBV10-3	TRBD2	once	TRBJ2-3	TGTGCCATCAGCGGACTAGCGGGAGGGCGAGATACGCAGTATTTT	CAISGLAGGRDTQYF